Below are 17 T cell receptor beta chains sequenced from a single sample in a study of cytomegalovirus exposure and HLA in healthy donors. Vbeta (60) and Jbeta (13) primers were used in the PCR. Only in-frame clones appear in the TCRdb table, and some are missing; sequencing was by immunoSEQ multiplex PCR. The sample gives around 100,000 clones, over 60% of which show up once; 8% to 10% is in the top ten. Sequencing was performed on PBMCs. The origin of the receptors is a male donor in good health and CMV-seropositive.

The chain links TRBV9 to TRBJ1-3; tentative D call: TRBD1 (5 bases). In germline, CDR1 is SGDLS, CDR2 YYNGEE. V was shortened by 4 bases and J by 0 bases, with 11 bases between the two germline ends. The CDR3 is 15 amino acids. The CDR3: CASSPFDSSGNTIYF. The CDR3, as DNA: TGTGCCAGCAGCCCCTTTGACAGCTCTGGAAACACCATATATTTT.

The chain links TRBV4-2 to TRBJ2-1; D is perhaps TRBD1 (5 bases). The CDR3 is 14 amino acids. Germline V lookup: CDR1 LGHNA, CDR2 YNFKEQ. Trimming took 1 base from V and 8 from J, leaving 12 bases between them. The CDR3 spells CASSQVGIRDEQFF. The CDR3 DNA reads as TGTGCCAGCAGCCAAGTGGGGATCAGGGATGAGCAGTTCTTC.

The chain recombines TRBV19 with TRBJ2-2; D gene ambiguous. The CDR3 is 14 residues long. Trimming took off 6 bases at V and 0 bases at J, with 8 bases between the two ends. CDR1 and CDR2 from the germline V gene are LNHDA and SQIVND (reference sequence). Here the CDR3 reads CASSLLANTGELFF. The CDR3 DNA reads TGTGCCAGTAGCCTTCTAGCGAACACCGGGGAGCTGTTTTTT.

The chain couples TRBV5-4 to TRBJ2-3; D is unclear. Germline V gives CDR1 SGHNT, CDR2 YYREEE (reference sequence). The CDR3 loop spans 14 amino acids. V shed 0 bases and J shed 0 bases, with 5 bases lying between them. CDR3 DNA sequence: TGTGCCAGCAGCTTGGTAGCTAGCACAGATACGCAGTATTTT. Its protein is CASSLVASTDTQYF.

The rearrangement links TRBV5-1 to TRBJ2-1; 9 positions match TRBD1. There are 18 residues in the CDR3. The V gene's germline CDR1 is SGHRS and CDR2 YFSETQ. Trimming at V came to 0 bases and at J to 0 bases, leaving 7 bases not matched to a gene. DNA of the CDR3: TGCGCCAGCAGCTTGGTCTCCGGGACAGGGAGCTCCTACAATGAGCAGTTCTTC. Its protein is CASSLVSGTGSSYNEQFF.

The rearrangement links TRBV5-5 to TRBJ2-7; maybe TRBD2 (6 bases). Germline lookup yields CDR1 SGHKS and CDR2 YYEKEE (reference sequence). V was cut by 4 bases and J by 7 bases, with 18 bases left in between. CDR3 length: 14 residues. CDR3 in amino acids: CASSAERRAREQYF. CDR3 in DNA: TGTGCCAGCAGCGCAGAAAGGAGGGCTCGGGAGCAGTACTTC.

The chain is built from TRBV10-2 and TRBJ2-2; D not resolved. Per germline, CDR1 WSHSY and CDR2 SAAADI. The CDR3 is 14 amino acids. V lost 6 bases and J lost 1, with 9 bases in between. CDR3 nucleotide sequence: TGCGCCAGCAGGCCCGACTTGAACACCGGGGAGCTGTTTTTT. Residues: CASRPDLNTGELFF.

This sequence joins TRBV15 and TRBJ2-1, with unresolved D. CDR3 length: 14 amino acids. CDR1 and CDR2 from the germline V gene are LNHNV and YYDKDF (reference sequence). V dropped 5 bases and J dropped 2 bases, with 10 bases sitting between them. CDR3 sequence (DNA): TGTGCCACCAGCGGCAGGCTCACCTACAATGAGCAGTTCTTC. Its translation: CATSGRLTYNEQFF.

The chain joins TRBV7-2 to TRBJ2-1, with D maybe TRBD2 (5 bases). This CDR3 has 15 residues. Trimming left V 1 base short and J 7 bases short, with 14 bases between. The germline V gene encodes CDR1 SGHTA and CDR2 FQGNSA. This CDR3 reads CASSLVEGRWNEQFF. CDR3 in DNA: TGTGCCAGCAGCTTAGTCGAGGGCCGGTGGAATGAGCAGTTCTTC.

The chain combines TRBV5-6 with TRBJ2-7, with D possibly matching TRBD2 (5 bases). In germline, CDR1 is SGHDT, CDR2 YYEEEE. This CDR3 region has 12 residues. Trimming took 8 bases from V and 0 from J, leaving 9 bases between them. The CDR3 DNA reads as TGTGCCAGTCAACGGGACTCCTACGAGCAGTACTTC. Protein product: CASQRDSYEQYF.

The chain combines TRBV6-1 with TRBJ2-7; TRBD2 matches 10 bases. Germline V lookup: CDR1 MNHNS, CDR2 SASEGT. The trim removed 6 bases at V and 5 bases at J, leaving 4 bases unmatched. This CDR3 is 13 amino acids long. In DNA form, the CDR3 reads TGTGCCAGCAGGCTAGCGGGAGAGGACGAGCAGTACTTC. As protein: CASRLAGEDEQYF.

This clone has a single count. The chain joins TRBV28 to TRBJ2-7, with TRBD1 matching 7 bases. Germline values: CDR1 MDHEN, CDR2 SYDVKM. J lost 3 bases, V lost 5 bases, and 4 bases had no gene match. This CDR3 contains 13 residues. CDR3 sequence reads: CASSKGASYEQYF. The CDR3, as DNA: TGTGCCAGCAGTAAGGGGGCAAGCTACGAGCAGTACTTC.

The chain has TRBV5-6 and TRBJ1-2; D is perhaps TRBD1 (5 bases). Trimming removed 0 bases at V and 9 bases at J, with 15 bases between. The germline V gene has CDR1 SGHDT and CDR2 YYEEEE. The CDR3 is 14 amino acids. The CDR3 sequence: CASSLDRTYYRYTF. In DNA form, the CDR3 reads TGTGCCAGCAGCTTGGACAGGACCTATTATCGCTACACCTTC.

With respect to this clone: One end of the junction fails to match germline, which may point to a read error. The chain joins TRBV28 to TRBJ1-5, with D unresolved. This CDR3 contains 14 residues. Germline CDR1 reads MDHEN; CDR2 reads SYDVKM. In nucleotides, the CDR3 is TGTGTCAGCAGTGAGACACAGATTTATCAGCCCCAGCATTTT. Protein sequence: CVSSETQIYQPQHF.

The J gene is TRBJ2-7, the V gene TRBV7-2; 8 nucleotides align to TRBD2. The V and J ends lost 2 bases and 2 bases, in that order; junction bases with no gene match: 8. The CDR3 covers 16 residues. Germline V gene sequence: CDR1 SGHTA, CDR2 FQGNSA. The DNA for the CDR3 is TGTGCCAGCAGCTTAAGAGCGGGAGTCACCCCCTACGAGCAGTACTTC. Amino acid sequence: CASSLRAGVTPYEQYF.

The chain employs TRBV29-1 and TRBJ1-2; possibly TRBD1 for D (5 bases). Germline-derived CDR1 and CDR2 are SQVTM and ANQGSEA. The V end was cut by 1 base, the J end by 7 bases, with 16 bases between. The CDR3 extends over 14 amino acids. DNA for the CDR3: TGCAGCGTTGAAGGGAGCAGGGAACAGTTTGGCTACACCTTC. Protein product: CSVEGSREQFGYTF.

In this sample, this clone turned up a few times. The CDR3, as DNA: TGTGCCAGCAGCAAAGCCCCGACAGGTGAGATACAGCCCCAGCATTTT. Translating it yields CASSKAPTGEIQPQHF. This chain joins TRBV21-1 and TRBJ1-5; no check of the table's D call, TRBD1, against the DNA was made. TRBV21-1 is a listed pseudogene. This CDR3 has 16 residues.